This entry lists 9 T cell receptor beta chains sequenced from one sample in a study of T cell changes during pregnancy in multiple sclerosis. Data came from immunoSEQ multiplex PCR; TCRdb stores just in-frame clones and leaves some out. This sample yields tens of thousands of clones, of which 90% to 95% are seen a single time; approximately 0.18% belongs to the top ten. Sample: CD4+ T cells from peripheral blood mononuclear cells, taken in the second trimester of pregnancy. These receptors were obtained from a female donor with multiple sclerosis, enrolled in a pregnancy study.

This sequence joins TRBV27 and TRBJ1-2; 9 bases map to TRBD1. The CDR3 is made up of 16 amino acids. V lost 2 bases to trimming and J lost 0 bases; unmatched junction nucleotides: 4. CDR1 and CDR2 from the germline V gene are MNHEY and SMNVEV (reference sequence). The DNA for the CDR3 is TGTGCCAGCAGTTTAGGGACAGGGCAGTCTAACTATGGCTACACCTTC. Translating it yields CASSLGTGQSNYGYTF.

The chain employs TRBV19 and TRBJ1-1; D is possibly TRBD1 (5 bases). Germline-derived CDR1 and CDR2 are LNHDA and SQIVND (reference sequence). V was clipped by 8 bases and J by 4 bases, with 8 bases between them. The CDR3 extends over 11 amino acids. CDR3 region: CASGRATEAFF. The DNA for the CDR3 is TGTGCCAGTGGCAGGGCCACTGAAGCTTTCTTT.

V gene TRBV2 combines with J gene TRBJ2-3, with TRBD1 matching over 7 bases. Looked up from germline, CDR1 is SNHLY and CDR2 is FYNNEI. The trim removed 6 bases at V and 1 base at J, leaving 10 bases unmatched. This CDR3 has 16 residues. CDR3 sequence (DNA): TGTGCCAGCAGGCCCACAGGGGTTTTTGGCACAGATACGCAGTATTTT. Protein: CASRPTGVFGTDTQYF.

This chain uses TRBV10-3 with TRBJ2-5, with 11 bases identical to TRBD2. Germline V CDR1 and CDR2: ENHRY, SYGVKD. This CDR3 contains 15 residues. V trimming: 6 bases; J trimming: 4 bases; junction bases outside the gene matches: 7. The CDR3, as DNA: TGTGCCATCAGAAATAGCGGGGGGGCCGGAGAGACCCAGTACTTC. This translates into CAIRNSGGAGETQYF.

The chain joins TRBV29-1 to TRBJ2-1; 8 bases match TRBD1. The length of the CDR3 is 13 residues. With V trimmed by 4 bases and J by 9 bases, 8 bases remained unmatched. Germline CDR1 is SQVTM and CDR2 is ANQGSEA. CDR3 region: CSVGAGGWGEQFF. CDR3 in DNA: TGCAGCGTTGGGGCAGGGGGCTGGGGTGAGCAGTTCTTC.

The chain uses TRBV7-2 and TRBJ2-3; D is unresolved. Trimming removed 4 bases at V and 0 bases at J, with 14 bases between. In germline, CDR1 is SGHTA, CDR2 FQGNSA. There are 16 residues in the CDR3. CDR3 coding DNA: TGTGCCAGCAGCTCCAAAAGGATAGCCAGCACAGATACGCAGTATTTT. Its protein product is CASSSKRIASTDTQYF.

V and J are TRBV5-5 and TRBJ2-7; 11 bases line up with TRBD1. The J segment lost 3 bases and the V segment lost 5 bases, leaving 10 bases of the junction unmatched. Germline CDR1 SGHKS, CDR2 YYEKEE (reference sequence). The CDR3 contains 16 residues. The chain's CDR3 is CASSFIPGTGGYEQYF. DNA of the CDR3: TGTGCCAGCAGTTTCATTCCCGGGACAGGGGGCTACGAGCAGTACTTC.

The CDR3 coding sequence is TGTGCCAGCAGATACGATCGGGTCGGGGAGCTGTTTTTT. Amino acids: CASRYDRVGELFF. The chain couples TRBV5-8 to TRBJ2-2; D remains ambiguous. The germline V gene encodes CDR1 SGHTS and CDR2 YDEGEE. CDR3 size: 13 residues. With 5 bases removed from V and 7 bases from J, the gap between germline ends came to 12 bases.

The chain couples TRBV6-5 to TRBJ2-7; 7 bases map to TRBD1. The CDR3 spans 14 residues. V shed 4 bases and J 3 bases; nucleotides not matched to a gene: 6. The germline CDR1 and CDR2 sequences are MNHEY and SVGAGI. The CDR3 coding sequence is TGTGCCAGCAGTTCCCCCGGGACAGTCTACGAGCAGTACTTC. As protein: CASSSPGTVYEQYF.